This T cell receptor (beta chain) appears in the sequencing data of a study of cytomegalovirus exposure and HLA in healthy donors. Study-level background: Approximately 180 million T cells yielded 100 million to 130 million unique TCR beta sequences, as an earlier analysis found. Unique TCRs from HLA-typed donors, about 85 million of them, were held in an early data release. Study-level results: In a later analysis, at a false discovery rate of 0.05, approximately 15,000 TCR beta sequences matched HLA alleles. Across donors, presence/absence analyses took sequencing depth to be roughly uniform.

It was with 60 Vbeta and 13 Jbeta primers that the PCR ran. Profiling relied on immunoSEQ multiplex PCR, and the TCRdb table lists in-frame clones only, not all of them. Found here are about 150,000 clones, less than 85% of them singletons; the top ten hold 5% to 6.5%. As to this clone: Its specificity is not known.

V lost 5 bases to trimming and J lost 3 bases; unmatched junction nucleotides: 14. The V gene's germline CDR1 is MNHEY and CDR2 SMNVEV (reference sequence). This CDR3 has 17 residues. This clonotype was obtained from a man between 50 and 59 years old in good health and CMV-seropositive. Material for sequencing was PBMCs. V is TRBV27 and J is TRBJ1-1, with 8 bases lining up with TRBD1. CDR3 loop: CASSPFRRQGLYTEAFF. DNA of the CDR3: TGTGCCAGCAGTCCCTTCCGCCGACAGGGGTTATACACTGAAGCTTTCTTT.